The clone carrying this TCR beta chain was seen many times. The antigen is unknown. The source of the sample is a study of T cells after yellow fever vaccination. The wider study: Preparation used SMART-Seq v4 Ultra Low Input for the low-cell-number fractions.

Notes on the study in general: Although most clonotypes did not, a small share appeared in both CD4 and CD8 compartments. Faster peaking, at day 5 versus 15, marked a secondary response that was weaker.

In making TCR cDNA, 5'RACE template switching added a universal primer site and UMIs to it. TCRdb used MiXCR to reprocess the 5' RACE reads, holding one entry per CDR3 protein. The sample includes around 330,000 distinct CDR3 sequences, about 3.5% of them seen just once. This material consisted of PBMCs, taken on the day of the yellow fever booster vaccination. The source is a young man who received the YFV17D yellow fever vaccine.

The CDR3 DNA reads TGTGCCAGCAGCTTGGAGCGACTAAACAATGAGCAGTTCTTC. Protein: CASSLERLNNEQFF. The J gene is TRBJ2-1, the V gene TRBV5-8, with D possibly TRBD2 on 5 matching bases. Germline CDR1 SGHTS, CDR2 YDEGEE. V lost 0 bases and J 5 bases, leaving 9 bases between the germline ends. The CDR3 is 14 amino acids.